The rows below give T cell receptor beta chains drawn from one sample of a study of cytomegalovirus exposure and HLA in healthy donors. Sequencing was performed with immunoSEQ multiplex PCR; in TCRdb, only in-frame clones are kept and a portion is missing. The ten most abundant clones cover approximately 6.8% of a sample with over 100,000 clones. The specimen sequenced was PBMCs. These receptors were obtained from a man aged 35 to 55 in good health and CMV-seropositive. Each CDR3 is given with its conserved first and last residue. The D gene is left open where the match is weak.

CASRTGISTDTQYF	TGTGCCAGTCGGACAGGGATCAGCACAGATACGCAGTATTTT	TRBD1	TRBV28	TRBJ2-3
CASRDRTYNEQFF	TGTGCCAGCAGGGACAGAACCTACAATGAGCAGTTCTTC	NA	TRBV6-1	TRBJ2-1
CASTGNTGELFF	TGTGCCAGCACGGGGAACACCGGGGAGCTGTTTTTT	NA	TRBV2	TRBJ2-2
CASSKAGGYNEQFF	TGTGCCAGTAGTAAGGCGGGAGGGTACAATGAGCAGTTCTTC	TRBD2	TRBV19	TRBJ2-1
CASSPLMSERARSEQYF	TGTGCCAGCAGCCCATTAATGAGCGAGCGGGCGCGATCGGAGCAGTACTTC	NA	TRBV27	TRBJ2-7
CASSLGTAANYGYTF	TGTGCCAGCAGCCTCGGGACAGCCGCAAACTATGGCTACACCTTC	TRBD1	TRBV7-6	TRBJ1-2
CASSSIPWGEGGYTF	TGTGCCAGCAGCTCAATTCCATGGGGGGAGGGTGGCTACACCTTC	NA	TRBV7-8	TRBJ1-2
CASRLVGTSGRGNTGELFF	TGTGCAAGTCGCTTAGTTGGGACTAGCGGGAGGGGAAACACCGGGGAGCTGTTTTTT	NA	TRBV12-2	TRBJ2-2
CASSTRDSWEQYF	TGTGCCAGCAGTACTCGGGACAGCTGGGAGCAGTACTTC	TRBD1	TRBV6-6	TRBJ2-5
CASSGTGGSYEQYF	TGTGCCAGTTCCGGGACAGGGGGCTCCTACGAGCAGTACTTC	TRBD1	TRBV19	TRBJ2-7
CATSRERDPYEQYF	TGTGCCACCAGCAGAGAGCGGGACCCCTACGAGCAGTACTTC	NA	TRBV15	TRBJ2-7
CASSLDQAEQYF	TGTGCCAGCAGCTTAGATCAAGCGGAGCAGTACTTC	NA	TRBV11-3	TRBJ2-7
CASSHGSGTSGSLYTGELFF	TGCGCCAGCAGCCACGGTTCCGGGACTAGCGGGAGCTTGTACACCGGGGAGCTGTTTTTT	TRBD2	TRBV4-1	TRBJ2-2
CASSLEVGGSRDTQYF	TGTGCCAGCAGCTTAGAGGTCGGCGGTTCAAGAGATACGCAGTATTTT	NA	TRBV7-6	TRBJ2-3
CASSLAGGLRAAQYF	TGCGCCAGCAGCTTGGCCGGCGGTTTGCGCGCGGCCCAGTACTTC	NA	TRBV5-1	TRBJ2-5
CASSSGTGNTGELFF	TGTGCCAGCAGTTCCGGGACAGGGAACACCGGGGAGCTGTTTTTT	TRBD1	TRBV6-1	TRBJ2-2
CASSFGQAGGEDTQYF	TGTGCCAGCAGCTTTGGACAGGCGGGCGGGGAAGATACGCAGTATTTT	NA	TRBV11-3	TRBJ2-3
CASGYYRVYEQFF	TGCGCCAGCGGATACTACAGGGTATATGAGCAGTTCTTC	NA	TRBV4-3	TRBJ2-1
CASSTRDSSPYEQYF	TGTGCCAGCAGCACCAGGGACAGCAGCCCCTACGAGCAGTACTTC	TRBD1	TRBV6-1	TRBJ2-7
CASSSGNTGELFF	TGTGCCAGCAGTAGCGGAAACACCGGGGAGCTGTTTTTT	NA	TRBV9	TRBJ2-2
CASSQGLAGSGDYNEQFF	TGCGCCAGCAGCCAAGGGCTAGCGGGATCCGGAGATTACAATGAGCAGTTCTTC	TRBD2	TRBV4-1	TRBJ2-1
CASSSTSAETQYF	TGTGCCAGCAGTTCTACTAGCGCGGAGACCCAGTACTTC	TRBD2	TRBV27	TRBJ2-5
CASSARIGGNEKLFF	TGTGCCAGCAGTGCGAGGATCGGGGGGAATGAAAAACTGTTTTTT	NA	TRBV27	TRBJ1-4
CASSAATSGEQFF	TGTGCCAGCTCCGCAGCGACTAGCGGCGAGCAGTTCTTC	TRBD2	TRBV18	TRBJ2-1
CASSLVAGRPQHF	TGTGCCAGCAGCTTAGTGGCTGGGAGGCCCCAGCATTTT	NA	TRBV11-2	TRBJ1-5
CASKVGPMPPNQPQHF	TGTGCCAGCAAAGTGGGGCCAATGCCGCCTAATCAGCCCCAGCATTTT	NA	TRBV28	TRBJ1-5
CASSSTALYGYTF	TGTGCCAGCAGTTCGACAGCGCTCTATGGCTACACCTTC	NA	TRBV27	TRBJ1-2
CASSFTGGAFETQYF	TGTGCCAGCAGTTTCACAGGGGGCGCCTTCGAGACCCAGTACTTC	TRBD1	TRBV6-1	TRBJ2-5
CASSQGTLRETDTQYF	TGCGCCAGCAGCCAAGGGACTCTACGAGAAACAGATACGCAGTATTTT	NA	TRBV5-1	TRBJ2-3
CASSTGQGANTGELFF	TGTGCCAGCTCAACGGGACAGGGCGCGAACACCGGGGAGCTGTTTTTT	TRBD1	TRBV18	TRBJ2-2
CASSLDGIATDTQYF	TGCGCCAGCAGCTTGGATGGCATAGCCACAGATACGCAGTATTTT	NA	TRBV5-1	TRBJ2-3